This T cell receptor beta chain was retrieved from a study of sequential checkpoint blockade in melanoma. Study in general: Patients were randomized 1:1 to nivolumab-then-ipilimumab or ipilimumab-then-nivolumab first-line.

Data came from immunoSEQ multiplex PCR; TCRdb stores just in-frame clones and leaves some out. The sample has a few thousand clones, about 60% seen once. Regarding treatment: randomized to nivolumab then ipilimumab (arm A) or the reverse (arm B). Source: CD8+ T cells sorted from blood (inferred from file names), taken from a patient given nivolumab and ipilimumab in sequence. The source of this sequence is a human donor with melanoma.

CDR3 in amino acids: CASAKTGSEAFF. The DNA for the CDR3 is TGTGCCAGCGCTAAAACAGGATCTGAAGCTTTCTTT. This rearrangement joins TRBV7-9 to TRBJ1-1; D might be TRBD1 (5 bases). Trimming pared 8 bases from V and 6 bases from J, leaving 13 bases between. This CDR3 contains 12 residues. CDR1 and CDR2 (germline): SEHNR, FQNEAQ (reference sequence).